The T cell receptor beta chain described here comes from a study of blood T cell repertoires in COVID-19. Study information: Acute-phase and convalescent COVID-19 samples originated in the United States, Italy and Spain.

The CDR3 is 16 residues long. Germline loops: CDR1 SGHRS, CDR2 YFSETQ. V lost 2 bases to trimming and J lost 6 bases; unmatched junction nucleotides: 8. This clone has only a few counts. Measured with immunoSEQ multiplex PCR; TCRdb has only the in-frame clones, and not every one. Among 390,000 or so clones listed, just under 90% were seen once. Sequenced input: PBMCs or T cells enriched from blood (not recorded which). The J gene is TRBJ1-1, the V gene TRBV5-1, with TRBD1 identical over 12 bases. This TCR derives from a woman aged 45-65 years who had recovered from COVID-19. The CDR3 sequence: CASSFWGQGAQAEAFF. The CDR3 nucleotides read TGCGCCAGCAGCTTTTGGGGACAGGGGGCACAAGCTGAAGCTTTCTTT.